This is a list of T cell receptor beta chains from one sample in a study of cytomegalovirus exposure and HLA in healthy donors. The method was immunoSEQ multiplex PCR; TCRdb's version includes in-frame clones alone and lacks a portion of them. The table has approximately 150,000 clones, around nine tenths seen once. Material for sequencing was PBMCs. These TCRs come from a man between 18 and 29 years old in good health and CMV-seropositive. Each CDR3 is given with its conserved first and last residue. The order of the fields is J gene, D gene, V gene, clone size, CDR3 protein, CDR3 DNA. D genes are given only for firm matches. Rows give clone size only sometimes, using once, few, many, or a class for an expanded clone.

>TRBJ2-7|NA|TRBV28|few
CASRPGRGIHEQYF
TGTGCCAGCAGACCGGGACGGGGGATACACGAGCAGTACTTC
>TRBJ2-7|NA|TRBV25-1|NA
CASSELTGNYEQYF
TGTGCCAGCAGTGAACTTACAGGGAACTACGAGCAGTACTTC
>TRBJ2-3|NA|TRBV7-3|NA
CASSVRREDTQYF
TGTGCCAGCAGCGTCCGACGGGAAGATACGCAGTATTTT
>TRBJ1-2|NA|TRBV4-3|once
CASSQDMGGGYGYTF
TGCGCCAGCAGCCAAGATATGGGGGGGGGCTATGGCTACACCTTC
>TRBJ2-3|TRBD1|TRBV7-2|NA
CASRPTGVRTQYF
TGTGCCAGCAGGCCGACAGGGGTCAGGACGCAGTATTTT
>TRBJ2-3|TRBD1|TRBV7-6|once
CASSRRQGLFADTQYF
TGTGCCAGCAGTCGCCGACAGGGCCTTTTTGCAGATACGCAGTATTTT
>TRBJ2-7|NA|TRBV18|NA
CASFGQPSYEQYF
TGTGCCAGTTTCGGACAGCCTAGCTACGAGCAGTACTTC
>TRBJ2-3|NA|TRBV15|NA
CATSPGGPTDTQYF
TGTGCCACCAGCCCCGGGGGACCCACAGATACGCAGTATTTT
>TRBJ2-1|TRBD1|TRBV11-2|once
CASSPGTTRLTGEQFF
TGTGCCAGCAGCCCCGGGACGACTCGTCTGACAGGGGAGCAGTTCTTC
>TRBJ1-2|TRBD1|TRBV11-2|NA
CASSARTGGRYGYTF
TGTGCCAGCAGCGCACGGACAGGGGGTCGGTATGGCTACACCTTC
>TRBJ2-1|NA|TRBV18|NA
CASSPTGEGNEQFF
TGTGCCAGCTCACCGACGGGGGAAGGGAATGAGCAGTTCTTC
>TRBJ1-2|NA|TRBV7-2|NA
CASSLGQGEGYTF
TGTGCCAGCAGCTTAGGGCAGGGCGAAGGCTACACCTTC
>TRBJ1-5|NA|TRBV7-2|NA
CASSWGVRGQPQHF
TGTGCCAGCAGCTGGGGGGTACGGGGTCAGCCCCAGCATTTT
>TRBJ1-2|NA|TRBV4-1|NA
CASSQESLYGYTF
TGCGCCAGCAGCCAAGAAAGCCTCTATGGCTACACCTTC
>TRBJ2-7|NA|TRBV5-6|few
CASSLRGFAYEQYF
TGTGCCAGCAGCTTAAGAGGGTTCGCCTACGAGCAGTACTTC
>TRBJ2-2|NA|TRBV5-1|NA
CASSPEPSTGELFF
TGCGCCAGCAGCCCCGAGCCGTCCACCGGGGAGCTGTTTTTT
>TRBJ2-4|NA|TRBV6-1|NA
CASSPGFTGKDIQYF
TGTGCCAGCAGCCCAGGGTTTACAGGCAAAGACATTCAGTACTTC
>TRBJ2-2|NA|TRBV6-6|NA
CASSAWVGGNTGELFF
TGTGCCAGCAGTGCTTGGGTGGGAGGGAACACCGGGGAGCTGTTTTTT
>TRBJ1-2|NA|TRBV27|NA
CASSLRQNYGYTF
TGTGCCAGCAGTTTACGACAGAACTATGGCTACACCTTC
>TRBJ2-7|TRBD2|TRBV27|NA
CASSKSAGDEQYF
TGTGCCAGCAGTAAATCTGCGGGAGACGAGCAGTACTTC
>TRBJ1-2|NA|TRBV28|NA
CATQEANYGYTF
TGTGCCACCCAGGAGGCTAACTATGGCTACACCTTC
>TRBJ2-7|TRBD1|TRBV12-5|NA
CASGLVLGQGSYEQYF
TGTGCTAGTGGTTTGGTACTGGGACAGGGGTCCTACGAGCAGTACTTC
>TRBJ2-2|TRBD1|TRBV28|NA
CASSSRQGKRSGELFF
TGTGCCAGCAGTTCCCGACAGGGGAAGCGCTCCGGGGAGCTGTTTTTT